This paragraph reports one T cell receptor beta chain. Its antigen is still unknown. This specimen belongs to a study of cytotoxic CD8 clonotypes in ibrutinib-treated CLL. Study-wide context: With a range of 6 to 36, the median treatment time before response samples were taken was roughly 12 months. On average, each sample had 255,043 productive templates and more than 75,000 productive rearrangements. Points from the study as a whole: Under therapy, public clonotypes either contracted or stayed stable, and they were uncommon.

TCRdb's table, derived via immunoSEQ multiplex PCR, lists solely in-frame clones and lacks some. The table records hundreds of thousands of clones, roughly 80% of them present only once. V trimming: 6 bases; J trimming: 3 bases; junction bases outside the gene matches: 8. Germline values: CDR1 SGHTA, CDR2 FQGNSA. CDR3 size: 15 residues. This rearrangement joins TRBV7-2 to TRBJ2-7, with TRBD2 matching over 10 bases. The sequence derives from a human donor with chronic lymphocytic leukemia. Here the sequenced sample was PBMCs, taken before ibrutinib treatment. The CDR3 spells CASRRQLAGNYEQYF. Written as DNA, the CDR3 is TGTGCCAGCAGAAGGCAACTAGCGGGAAACTACGAGCAGTACTTC.